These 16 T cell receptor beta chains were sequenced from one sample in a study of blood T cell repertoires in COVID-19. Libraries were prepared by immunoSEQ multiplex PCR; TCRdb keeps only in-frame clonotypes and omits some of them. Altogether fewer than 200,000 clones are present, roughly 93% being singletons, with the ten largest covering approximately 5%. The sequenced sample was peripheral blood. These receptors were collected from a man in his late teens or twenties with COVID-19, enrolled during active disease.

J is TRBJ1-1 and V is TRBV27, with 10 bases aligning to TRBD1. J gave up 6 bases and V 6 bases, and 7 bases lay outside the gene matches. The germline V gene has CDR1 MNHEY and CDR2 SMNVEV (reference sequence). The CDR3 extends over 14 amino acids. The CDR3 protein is CASRSTGTGAEAFF. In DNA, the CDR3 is TGTGCCAGCAGATCAACCGGGACAGGGGCTGAAGCTTTCTTT.

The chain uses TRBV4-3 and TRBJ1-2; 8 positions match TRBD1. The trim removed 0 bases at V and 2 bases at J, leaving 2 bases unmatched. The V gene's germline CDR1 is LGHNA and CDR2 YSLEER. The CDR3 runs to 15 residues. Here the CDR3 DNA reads TGCGCCAGCAGCCAAGATCGGACAGGGAACTATGGCTACACCTTC. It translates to CASSQDRTGNYGYTF.

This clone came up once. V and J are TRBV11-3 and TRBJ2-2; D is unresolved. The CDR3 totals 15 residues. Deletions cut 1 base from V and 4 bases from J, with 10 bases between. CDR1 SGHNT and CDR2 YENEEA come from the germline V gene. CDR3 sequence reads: CASSLVGVTTGELFF. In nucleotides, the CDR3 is TGTGCCAGCAGCTTAGTGGGCGTAACCACCGGGGAGCTGTTTTTT. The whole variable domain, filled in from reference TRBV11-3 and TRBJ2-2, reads EAGVVQSPRYKIIEKKQPVAFWCNPISGHNTLYWYLQNLGQGPELLIRYENEEAVDDSQLPKDRFSAERLKGVDSTLKIQPAELGDSAVYLCASSLVGVTTGELFFGEGSRLTVL.

The CDR3 reads CASSFSGRGKDTQYF. CDR3 coding DNA: TGTGCCAGCAGTTTTAGCGGGAGGGGGAAAGATACGCAGTATTTT. The V call is TRBV6-2 or TRBV6-3, the J call TRBJ2-3; TRBD2 agrees at 11 bases. This CDR3 contains 15 residues. Losses at the gene ends were 4 bases for V and 5 bases for J; bases not matched to a gene: 5. CDR1 and CDR2 from the germline V gene are MNHEY and SVGEGT.

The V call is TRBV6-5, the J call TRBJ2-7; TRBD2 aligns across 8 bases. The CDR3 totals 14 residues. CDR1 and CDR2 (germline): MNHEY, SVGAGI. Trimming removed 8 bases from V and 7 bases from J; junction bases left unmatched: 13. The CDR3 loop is CASSTSGPTGEQYF. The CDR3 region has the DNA TGTGCCAGCTCTACTAGCGGCCCCACGGGGGAGCAGTACTTC.

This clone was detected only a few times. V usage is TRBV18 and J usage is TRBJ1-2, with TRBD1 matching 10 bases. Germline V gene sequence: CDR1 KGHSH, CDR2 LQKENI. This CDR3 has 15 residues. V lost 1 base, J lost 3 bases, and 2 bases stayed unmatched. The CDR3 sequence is CASSPQGQGDYGYTF. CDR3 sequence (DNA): TGTGCCAGCTCACCACAAGGACAGGGGGACTATGGCTACACCTTC.

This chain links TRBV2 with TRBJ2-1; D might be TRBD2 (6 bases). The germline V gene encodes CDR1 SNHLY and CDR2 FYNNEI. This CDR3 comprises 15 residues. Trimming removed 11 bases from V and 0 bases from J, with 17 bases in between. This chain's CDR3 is CAGAGRGSSYNEQFF. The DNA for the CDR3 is TGTGCCGGCGCGGGTCGGGGGAGCTCCTACAATGAGCAGTTCTTC.

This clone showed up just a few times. The CDR3 is CAIPTGQRGELFF. The CDR3 coding sequence is TGTGCCATTCCGACAGGGCAGCGTGGGGAGCTGTTTTTT. This chain uses TRBV12-3 or TRBV12-4 with TRBJ2-2, with 7 bases aligning to TRBD1. After removal of 10 bases from V and 8 bases from J, the junction contained 10 bases not matched to a gene. This CDR3 comprises 13 residues.

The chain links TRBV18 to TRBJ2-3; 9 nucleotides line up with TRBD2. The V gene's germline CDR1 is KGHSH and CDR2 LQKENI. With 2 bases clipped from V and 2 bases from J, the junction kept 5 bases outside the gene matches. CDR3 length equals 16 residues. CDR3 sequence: CASSPTIAGDTDTQYF. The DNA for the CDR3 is TGTGCCAGCTCACCAACCATAGCGGGAGACACAGATACGCAGTATTTT.

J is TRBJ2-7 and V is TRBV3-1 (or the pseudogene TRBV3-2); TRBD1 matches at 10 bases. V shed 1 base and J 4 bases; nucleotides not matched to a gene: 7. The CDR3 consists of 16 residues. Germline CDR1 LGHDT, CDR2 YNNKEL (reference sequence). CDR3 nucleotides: TGTGCCAGCAGCCAAGGGAGGGGGACAGGGGTGTACGAGCAGTACTTC. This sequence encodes CASSQGRGTGVYEQYF.

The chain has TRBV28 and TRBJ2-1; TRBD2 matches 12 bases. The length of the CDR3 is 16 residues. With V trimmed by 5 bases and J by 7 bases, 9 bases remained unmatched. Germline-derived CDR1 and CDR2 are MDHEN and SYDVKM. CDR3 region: CASSIMTSGSINEQFF. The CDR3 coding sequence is TGTGCCAGCAGTATTATGACTAGCGGGAGTATTAATGAGCAGTTCTTC. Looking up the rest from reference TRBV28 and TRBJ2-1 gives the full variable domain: DVKVTQSSRYLVKRTGEKVFLECVQDMDHENMFWYRQDPGLGLRLIYFSYDVKMKEKGDIPEGYSVSREKKERFSLILESASTNQTSMYLCASSIMTSGSINEQFFGPGTRLTVL.

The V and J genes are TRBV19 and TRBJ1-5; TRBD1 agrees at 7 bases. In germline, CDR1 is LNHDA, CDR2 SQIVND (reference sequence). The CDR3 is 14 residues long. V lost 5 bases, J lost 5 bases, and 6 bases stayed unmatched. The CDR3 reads CASSGGQDHQPQHF. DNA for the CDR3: TGTGCCAGTAGTGGAGGACAGGACCATCAGCCCCAGCATTTT.

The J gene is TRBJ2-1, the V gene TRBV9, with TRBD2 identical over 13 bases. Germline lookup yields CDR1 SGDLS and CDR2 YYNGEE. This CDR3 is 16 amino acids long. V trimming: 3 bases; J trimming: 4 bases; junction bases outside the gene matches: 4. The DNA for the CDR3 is TGTGCCAGCAGCGAGGGGACTAGCGGGGTATACAATGAGCAGTTCTTC. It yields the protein CASSEGTSGVYNEQFF.

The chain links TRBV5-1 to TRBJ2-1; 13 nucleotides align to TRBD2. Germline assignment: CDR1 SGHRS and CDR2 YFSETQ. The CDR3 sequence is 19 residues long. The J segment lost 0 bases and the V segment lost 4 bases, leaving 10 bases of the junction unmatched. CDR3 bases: TGCGCCAGCAGCGGACCCCCGGGACTAGCGGGGATCTCCTACAATGAGCAGTTCTTC. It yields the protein CASSGPPGLAGISYNEQFF.

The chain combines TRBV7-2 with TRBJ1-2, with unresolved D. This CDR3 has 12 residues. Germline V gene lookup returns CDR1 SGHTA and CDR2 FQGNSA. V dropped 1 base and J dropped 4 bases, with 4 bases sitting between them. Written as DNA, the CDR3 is TGTGCCAGCAGCTTAGGTAGCTATGGCTACACCTTC. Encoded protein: CASSLGSYGYTF.

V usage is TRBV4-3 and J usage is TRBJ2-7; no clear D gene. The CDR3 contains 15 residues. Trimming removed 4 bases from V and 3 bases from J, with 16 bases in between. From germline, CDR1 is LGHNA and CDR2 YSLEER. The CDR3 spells CASSPSPRSDYEQYF. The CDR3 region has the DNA TGCGCCAGCAGCCCATCCCCACGGAGCGACTACGAGCAGTACTTC.